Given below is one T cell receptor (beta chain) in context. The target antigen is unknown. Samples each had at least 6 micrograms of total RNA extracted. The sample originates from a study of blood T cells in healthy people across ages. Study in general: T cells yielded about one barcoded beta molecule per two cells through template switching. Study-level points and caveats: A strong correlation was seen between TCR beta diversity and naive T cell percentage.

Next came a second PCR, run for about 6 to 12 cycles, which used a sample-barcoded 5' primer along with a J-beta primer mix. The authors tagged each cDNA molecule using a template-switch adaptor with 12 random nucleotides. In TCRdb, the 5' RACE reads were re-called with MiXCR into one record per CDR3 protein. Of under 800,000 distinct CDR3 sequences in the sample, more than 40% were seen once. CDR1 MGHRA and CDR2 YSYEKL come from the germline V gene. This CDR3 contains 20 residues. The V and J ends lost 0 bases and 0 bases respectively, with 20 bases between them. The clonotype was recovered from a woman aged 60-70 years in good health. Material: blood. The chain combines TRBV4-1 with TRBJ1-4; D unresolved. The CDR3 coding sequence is TGCGCCAGCAGCCAAGAAAGTAAGCAGGCGCGGACGGCAACTAATGAAAAACTGTTTTTT. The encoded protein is CASSQESKQARTATNEKLFF.